Shown below are 8 T cell receptor beta chains from a single sample sequenced in a study of blood T cell repertoires in COVID-19. TCRdb keeps only in-frame clones here, not all; method: immunoSEQ multiplex PCR. The table records approximately 320,000 clones, 85% of them present only once. The specimen sequenced was peripheral blood. These receptors came from a human donor in a cohort sampled during active COVID-19.

This chain joins TRBV27 and TRBJ1-1; D unresolved. The CDR3 consists of 14 residues. Germline V CDR1 and CDR2: MNHEY, SMNVEV (reference sequence). Trimming shortened V by 5 bases and J by 6 bases, and 16 bases separated the two germline ends. CDR3 sequence: CASSPISGFPEAFF. The CDR3 bases are TGTGCCAGCAGTCCTATCTCGGGGTTTCCTGAAGCTTTCTTT.

This clone was recorded once. The V gene is TRBV27, the J gene TRBJ1-2; D not certain. CDR3 size: 14 residues. V was shortened by 2 bases and J by 7 bases, with 14 bases between the two germline ends. Germline CDR1 and CDR2: MNHEY and SMNVEV (reference sequence). The CDR3 loop is CASSLKSTEFGYTF. Written as DNA, the CDR3 is TGTGCCAGCAGTTTAAAAAGTACCGAGTTTGGCTACACCTTC.

This clone was seen once. The chain recombines TRBV5-4 with TRBJ1-2; possible D gene TRBD1, 5 bases. The CDR3 has 15 amino acids. V lost 0 bases to trimming and J lost 7 bases, with 16 bases between them. Germline loops: CDR1 SGHNT, CDR2 YYREEE (reference sequence). This CDR3 reads CASSLVLGGIAGYTF. CDR3 bases: TGTGCCAGCAGCTTGGTACTCGGGGGGATCGCTGGCTACACCTTC.

The chain carries TRBV5-4 and TRBJ1-2, with 10 nucleotides matching TRBD1. Germline CDR1 and CDR2: SGHNT and YYREEE (reference sequence). The V and J ends lost 4 bases and 7 bases, in that order; junction bases with no gene match: 7. This CDR3 is built from 14 residues. Here the CDR3 reads CASSRRGQGFGYTF. The DNA of the CDR3 is TGTGCCAGCAGCCGTCGGGGACAGGGGTTTGGCTACACCTTC.

The chain is built from TRBV27 and TRBJ2-1; TRBD1 aligns across 7 bases. V trimming: 4 bases; J trimming: 2 bases; junction bases outside the gene matches: 11. This CDR3 has 17 amino acids. Germline V gene sequence: CDR1 MNHEY, CDR2 SMNVEV (reference sequence). The CDR3 here is CASSSPYGTATYNEQFF. The CDR3 DNA follows: TGTGCCAGCAGTTCTCCGTATGGGACAGCAACCTACAATGAGCAGTTCTTC.

V is TRBV4-1 and J is TRBJ2-3; D may be TRBD1 (6 bases). The germline gives CDR1 MGHRA, CDR2 YSYEKL. The CDR3 runs 14 residues. The V gene lost 4 bases and the J gene lost 2 bases, with 10 bases spanning the gap. The CDR3 loop reads CASSPWTATDTQYF. For the CDR3, the DNA is TGCGCCAGCAGCCCCTGGACAGCCACAGATACGCAGTATTTT.

The chain recombines TRBV27 with TRBJ2-7, with 7 positions matching TRBD1. V lost 5 bases and J lost 0; bases outside the gene matches: 10. CDR1 is MNHEY and CDR2 is SMNVEV in the germline V gene (reference sequence). The CDR3 is made up of 16 amino acids. The CDR3 is CASSPSQGILSYEQYF. The CDR3 coding sequence is TGTGCCAGCAGTCCGTCACAGGGGATACTCTCCTACGAGCAGTACTTC.

The genes are TRBV9 and TRBJ1-3; tentatively, D is TRBD1 (6 bases). CDR3 length: 17 residues. The V end was cut by 4 bases, the J end by 0 bases, with 17 bases between. Germline lookup yields CDR1 SGDLS and CDR2 YYNGEE. The CDR3: CASSPQFGQPSGNTIYF. Written as DNA, the CDR3 is TGTGCCAGCAGCCCCCAGTTTGGACAGCCCTCTGGAAACACCATATATTTT.